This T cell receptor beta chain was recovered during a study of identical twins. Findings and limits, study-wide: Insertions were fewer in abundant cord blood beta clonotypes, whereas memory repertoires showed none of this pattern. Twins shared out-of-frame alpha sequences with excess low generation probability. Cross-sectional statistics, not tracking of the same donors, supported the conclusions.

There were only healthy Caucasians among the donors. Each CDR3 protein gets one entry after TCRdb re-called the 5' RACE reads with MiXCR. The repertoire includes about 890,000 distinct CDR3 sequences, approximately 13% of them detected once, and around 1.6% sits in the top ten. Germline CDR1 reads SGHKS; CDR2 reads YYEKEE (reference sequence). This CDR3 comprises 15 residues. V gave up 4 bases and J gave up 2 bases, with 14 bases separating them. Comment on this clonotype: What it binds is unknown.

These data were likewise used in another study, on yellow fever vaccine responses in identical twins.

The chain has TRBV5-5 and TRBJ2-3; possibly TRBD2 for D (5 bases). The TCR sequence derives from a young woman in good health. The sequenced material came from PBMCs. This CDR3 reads CASSHGGSTTDTQYF. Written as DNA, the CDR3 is TGTGCCAGCAGCCATGGAGGCAGTACCACAGATACGCAGTATTTT.